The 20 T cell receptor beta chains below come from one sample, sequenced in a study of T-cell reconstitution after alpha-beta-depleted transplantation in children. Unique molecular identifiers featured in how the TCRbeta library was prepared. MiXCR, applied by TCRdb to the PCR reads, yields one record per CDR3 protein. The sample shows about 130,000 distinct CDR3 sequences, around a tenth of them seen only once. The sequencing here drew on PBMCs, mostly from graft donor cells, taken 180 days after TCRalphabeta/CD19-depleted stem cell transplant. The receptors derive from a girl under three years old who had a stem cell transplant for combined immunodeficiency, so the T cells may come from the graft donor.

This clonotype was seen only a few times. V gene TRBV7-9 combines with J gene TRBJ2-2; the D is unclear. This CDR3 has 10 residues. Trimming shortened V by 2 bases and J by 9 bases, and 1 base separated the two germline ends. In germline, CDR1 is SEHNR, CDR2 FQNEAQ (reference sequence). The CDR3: CASSLRELFF. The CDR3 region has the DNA TGTGCCAGCAGCTTAAGGGAGCTGTTTTTT.

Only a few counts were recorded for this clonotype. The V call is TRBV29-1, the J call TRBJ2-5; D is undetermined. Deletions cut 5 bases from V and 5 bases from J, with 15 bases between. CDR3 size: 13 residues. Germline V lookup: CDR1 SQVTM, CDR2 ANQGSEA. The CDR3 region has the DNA TGCAGCGTTCTTGGAGTAACTGACGAGACCCAGTACTTC. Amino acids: CSVLGVTDETQYF.

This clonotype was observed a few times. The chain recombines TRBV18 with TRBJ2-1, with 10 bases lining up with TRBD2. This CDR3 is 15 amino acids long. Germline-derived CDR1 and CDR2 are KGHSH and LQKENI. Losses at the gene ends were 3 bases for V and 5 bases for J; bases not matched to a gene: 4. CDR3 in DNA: TGTGCCAGCTCACCTAGCGGGAGGTACCACAATGAGCAGTTCTTC. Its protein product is CASSPSGRYHNEQFF.

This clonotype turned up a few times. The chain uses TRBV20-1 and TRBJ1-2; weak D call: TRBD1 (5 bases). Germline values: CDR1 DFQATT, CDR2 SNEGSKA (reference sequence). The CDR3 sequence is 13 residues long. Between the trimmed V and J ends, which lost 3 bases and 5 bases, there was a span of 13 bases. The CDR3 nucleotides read TGCAGTGCTAGCCCAGGGATGGGGTATGGCTACACCTTC. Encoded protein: CSASPGMGYGYTF.

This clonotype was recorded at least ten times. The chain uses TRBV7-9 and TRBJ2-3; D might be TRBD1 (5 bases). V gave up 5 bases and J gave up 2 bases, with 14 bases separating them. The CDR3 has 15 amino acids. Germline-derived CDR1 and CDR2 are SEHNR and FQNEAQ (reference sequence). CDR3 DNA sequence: TGTGCCAGCAGCCCAGGGTCGACCTCCACAGATACGCAGTATTTT. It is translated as CASSPGSTSTDTQYF. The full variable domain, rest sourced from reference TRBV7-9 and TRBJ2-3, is DTGVSQNPRHKITKRGQNVTFRCDPISEHNRLYWYRQTLGQGPEFLTYFQNEAQLEKSRLLSDRFSAERPKGSFSTLEIQRTEQGDSAMYLCASSPGSTSTDTQYFGPGTRLTVL.

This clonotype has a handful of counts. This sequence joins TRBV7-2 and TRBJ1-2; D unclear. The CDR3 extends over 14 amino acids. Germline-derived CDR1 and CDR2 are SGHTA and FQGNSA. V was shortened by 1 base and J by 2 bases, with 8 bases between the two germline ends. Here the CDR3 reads CASSLGVGNYGYTF. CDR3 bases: TGTGCCAGCAGCTTAGGAGTCGGAAACTATGGCTACACCTTC. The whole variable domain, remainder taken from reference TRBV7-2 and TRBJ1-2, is GAGVSQSPSNKVTEKGKDVELRCDPISGHTALYWYRQSLGQGLEFLIYFQGNSAPDKSGLPSDRFSAERTGGSVSTLTIQRTQQEDSAVYLCASSLGVGNYGYTFGSGTRLTVV.

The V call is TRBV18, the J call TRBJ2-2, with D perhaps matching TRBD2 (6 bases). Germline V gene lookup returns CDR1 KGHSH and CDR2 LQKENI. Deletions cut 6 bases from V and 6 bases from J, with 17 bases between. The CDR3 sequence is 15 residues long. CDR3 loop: CASSFRGTDSGELFF. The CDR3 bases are TGTGCCAGCTCCTTCCGCGGGACGGACTCCGGGGAGCTGTTTTTT.

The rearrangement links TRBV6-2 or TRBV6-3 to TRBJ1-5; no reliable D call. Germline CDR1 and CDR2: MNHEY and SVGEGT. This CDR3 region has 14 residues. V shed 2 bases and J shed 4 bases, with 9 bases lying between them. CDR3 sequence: CASSYEPWNQPQHF. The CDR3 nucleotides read TGTGCCAGCAGTTACGAGCCCTGGAATCAGCCCCAGCATTTT.

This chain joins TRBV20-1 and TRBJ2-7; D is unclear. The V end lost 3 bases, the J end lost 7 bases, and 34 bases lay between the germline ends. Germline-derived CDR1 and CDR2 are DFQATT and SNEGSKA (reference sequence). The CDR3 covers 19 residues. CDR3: CSARPTIVGKTTPSGEQYF. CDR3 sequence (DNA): TGCAGTGCTAGGCCTACAATTGTGGGGAAGACGACTCCCTCTGGGGAGCAGTACTTC.

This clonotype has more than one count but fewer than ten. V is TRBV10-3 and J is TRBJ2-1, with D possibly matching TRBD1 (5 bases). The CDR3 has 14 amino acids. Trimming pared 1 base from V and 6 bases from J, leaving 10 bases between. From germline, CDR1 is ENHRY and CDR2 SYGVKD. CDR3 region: CAISELAGSNEQFF. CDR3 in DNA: TGTGCCATCAGTGAGTTGGCAGGGTCCAATGAGCAGTTCTTC.

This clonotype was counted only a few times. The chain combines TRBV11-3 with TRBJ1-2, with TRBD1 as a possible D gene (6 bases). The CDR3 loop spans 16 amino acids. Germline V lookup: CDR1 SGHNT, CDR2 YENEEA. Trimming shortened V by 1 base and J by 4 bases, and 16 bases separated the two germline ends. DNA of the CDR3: TGTGCCAGCAGCTTAGGACAGGTCCAGTACTTCTATGGCTACACCTTC. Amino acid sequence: CASSLGQVQYFYGYTF.

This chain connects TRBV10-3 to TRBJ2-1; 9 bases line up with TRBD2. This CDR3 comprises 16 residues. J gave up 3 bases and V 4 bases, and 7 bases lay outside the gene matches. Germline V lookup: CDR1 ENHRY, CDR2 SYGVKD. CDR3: CAISVRGTSSYNEQFF. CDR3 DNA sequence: TGTGCCATCAGTGTCCGGGGGACTAGCAGCTACAATGAGCAGTTCTTC.

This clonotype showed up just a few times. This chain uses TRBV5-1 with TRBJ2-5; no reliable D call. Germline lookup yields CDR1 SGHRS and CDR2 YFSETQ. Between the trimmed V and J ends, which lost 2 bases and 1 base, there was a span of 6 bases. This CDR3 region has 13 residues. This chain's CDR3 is CASSLRPQETQYF. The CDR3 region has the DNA TGCGCCAGCAGCTTACGGCCCCAAGAGACCCAGTACTTC. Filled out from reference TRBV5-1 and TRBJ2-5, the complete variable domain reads KAGVTQTPRYLIKTRGQQVTLSCSPISGHRSVSWYQQTPGQGLQFLFEYFSETQRNKGNFPGRFSGRQFSNSRSEMNVSTLELGDSALYLCASSLRPQETQYFGPGTRLLVL.

CDR3 region: CAISPSPAETQYF. The CDR3 nucleotides are TGTGCCATCAGTCCTAGTCCGGCGGAGACCCAGTACTTC. The rearrangement links TRBV10-3 to TRBJ2-5; D not certain. The CDR3 has 13 amino acids. The germline V gene encodes CDR1 ENHRY and CDR2 SYGVKD. The ends were cut back, 5 bases at V and 5 bases at J, with 12 bases in the middle.

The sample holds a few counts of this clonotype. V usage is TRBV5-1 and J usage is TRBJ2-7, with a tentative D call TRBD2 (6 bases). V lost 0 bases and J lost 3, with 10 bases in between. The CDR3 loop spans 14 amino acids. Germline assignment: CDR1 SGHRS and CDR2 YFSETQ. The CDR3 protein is CASSLVWGGYEQYF. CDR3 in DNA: TGCGCCAGCAGCTTGGTATGGGGAGGCTACGAGCAGTACTTC.

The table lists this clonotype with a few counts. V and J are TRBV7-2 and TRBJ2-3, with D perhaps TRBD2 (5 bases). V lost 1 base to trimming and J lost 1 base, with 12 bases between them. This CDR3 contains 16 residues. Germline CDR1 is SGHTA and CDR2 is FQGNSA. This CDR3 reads CASSLVATAGTDTQYF. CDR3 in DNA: TGTGCCAGCAGCTTAGTCGCTACAGCGGGCACAGATACGCAGTATTTT.

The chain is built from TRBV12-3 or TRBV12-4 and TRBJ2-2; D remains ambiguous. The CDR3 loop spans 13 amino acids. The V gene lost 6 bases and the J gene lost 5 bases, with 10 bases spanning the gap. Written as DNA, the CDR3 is TGTGCCAGCAGCCGAACCCAAACCGGGGAGCTGTTTTTT. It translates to CASSRTQTGELFF.

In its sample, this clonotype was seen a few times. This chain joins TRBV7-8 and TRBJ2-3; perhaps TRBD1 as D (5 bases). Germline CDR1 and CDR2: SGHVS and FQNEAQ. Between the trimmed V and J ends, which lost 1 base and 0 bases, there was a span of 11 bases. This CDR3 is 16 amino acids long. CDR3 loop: CASSLVWTSSTDTQYF. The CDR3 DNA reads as TGTGCCAGCAGCTTAGTGTGGACAAGCAGCACAGATACGCAGTATTTT.

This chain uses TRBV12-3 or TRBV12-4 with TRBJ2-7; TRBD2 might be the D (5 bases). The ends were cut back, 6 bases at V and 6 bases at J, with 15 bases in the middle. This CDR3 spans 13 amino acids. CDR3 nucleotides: TGTGCCAGCAGCCCCCGGGGTTGGGCCGAGCAGTACTTC. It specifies CASSPRGWAEQYF.

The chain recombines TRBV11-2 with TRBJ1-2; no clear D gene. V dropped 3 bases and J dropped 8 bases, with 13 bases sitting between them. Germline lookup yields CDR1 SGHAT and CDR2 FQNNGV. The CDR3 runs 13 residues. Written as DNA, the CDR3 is TGTGCCAGCAGCTTGAGACGGCCCGGAGGCTACACCTTC. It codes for CASSLRRPGGYTF.